The 28 T cell receptor beta chains given below trace back to one sample, sequenced in a study of T-cell memory formation after mild COVID-19. One entry per CDR3 protein, called by TCRdb with MiXCR from the 5' RACE reads. The repertoire holds 500,000 to 600,000 distinct CDR3 sequences, with 18% as singletons. The sample was PBMCs or a T cell subset sorted from them (not recorded which). The receptors originated from an adult woman who had mild COVID-19 (a few samples of this study predate the infection). Cell type and time point are not known.

In this sample, this clonotype turned up many times. CDR3 coding DNA: TGTGCCAGCAGTTCCGGGACTAGTTGGACCCAGTACTTC. Protein sequence: CASSSGTSWTQYF. The rearrangement joins TRBV12-3 or TRBV12-4 to TRBJ2-5, with 8 bases fitting TRBD2. V shed 4 bases and J 7 bases; nucleotides not matched to a gene: 5. The CDR3 length is 13 residues.

The chain couples TRBV5-1 to TRBJ2-1; TRBD1 is a possible D gene (5 bases). The V gene's germline CDR1 is SGHRS and CDR2 YFSETQ. The CDR3 contains 16 residues. The V and J ends lost 2 bases and 3 bases respectively, with 15 bases between them. The CDR3 loop reads CASSLVARRDYNEQFF. The CDR3 DNA reads as TGCGCCAGCAGCTTAGTAGCCCGCAGGGACTACAATGAGCAGTTCTTC.

The chain carries TRBV3-1 and TRBJ1-4, with D maybe TRBD1 (5 bases). Trimming shortened V by 1 base and J by 5 bases, and 11 bases separated the two germline ends. The CDR3 is 15 residues long. CDR1 is LGHDT and CDR2 is YNNKEL in the germline V gene (reference sequence). CDR3 in DNA: TGTGCCAGCAGCCAAGCCGGACATACCAATGAAAAACTGTTTTTT. It is translated as CASSQAGHTNEKLFF.

This clonotype has just a few counts. The chain links TRBV10-3 to TRBJ1-5, with D unclear. Germline CDR1 and CDR2: ENHRY and SYGVKD. The CDR3 sequence is 15 residues long. V was clipped by 0 bases and J by 8 bases, with 14 bases between them. The CDR3 region is CAISESSPAREPQHF. The CDR3 nucleotides are TGTGCCATCAGTGAGTCGTCGCCAGCGAGGGAGCCCCAGCATTTT.

V and J are TRBV5-1 and TRBJ2-2; a possible D gene is TRBD2 (6 bases). The CDR3 runs to 17 residues. Germline lookup yields CDR1 SGHRS and CDR2 YFSETQ. Trimming pared 2 bases from V and 0 bases from J, leaving 14 bases between. The CDR3 DNA is TGCGCCAGCAGCTTTCCTAGGCTAGCGCCGAACACCGGGGAGCTGTTTTTT. Residues: CASSFPRLAPNTGELFF.

The chain couples TRBV24-1 to TRBJ2-3, with no clear D. Germline loops: CDR1 KGHDR, CDR2 SFDVKD. Trimming took 1 base from V and 5 from J, leaving 6 bases between them. The length of the CDR3 is 13 residues. This chain's CDR3 is CATSDFWRDTQYF. Written as DNA, the CDR3 is TGTGCCACCAGTGATTTCTGGCGAGATACGCAGTATTTT.

This clonotype was seen just once. V gene TRBV12-3 or TRBV12-4 combines with J gene TRBJ2-3; D gene uncertain. V lost 6 bases to trimming and J lost 6 bases, with 10 bases between them. The CDR3 extends over 12 amino acids. CDR3 bases: TGTGCCAGCAGATTGGGTGTGGATACGCAGTATTTT. Translated: CASRLGVDTQYF.

The CDR3 here is CASSLGVTGAYEQYF. The DNA for the CDR3 is TGTGCCAGCAGCTTAGGGGTGACAGGGGCCTACGAGCAGTACTTC. V usage is TRBV7-2 and J usage is TRBJ2-7; TRBD1 matches at 8 bases. V was pared by 1 base and J by 2 bases, with 4 bases of the junction left unmatched. This CDR3 is 15 amino acids long. The germline V gene has CDR1 SGHTA and CDR2 FQGNSA. Full variable domain (missing parts from reference TRBV7-2 and TRBJ2-7): GAGVSQSPSNKVTEKGKDVELRCDPISGHTALYWYRQSLGQGLEFLIYFQGNSAPDKSGLPSDRFSAERTGGSVSTLTIQRTQQEDSAVYLCASSLGVTGAYEQYFGPGTRLTVT.

The rearrangement links TRBV2 to TRBJ2-5; D unresolved. The CDR3 sequence is 16 residues long. Between the trimmed V and J ends, which lost 0 bases and 0 bases, there was a span of 11 bases. The germline CDR1 and CDR2 sequences are SNHLY and FYNNEI. The CDR3 nucleotides are TGTGCCAGCAGTGAAGCCGGCAGGATGCACCAAGAGACCCAGTACTTC. Protein product: CASSEAGRMHQETQYF.

This sequence joins TRBV12-3 or TRBV12-4 and TRBJ2-2; weak D call: TRBD2 (7 bases). V gave up 3 bases and J gave up 5 bases, with 16 bases separating them. This CDR3 contains 16 residues. CDR3 loop: CASSLGGRSITGELFF. The CDR3 DNA sequence: TGTGCCAGCAGTTTGGGGGGGCGGTCGATTACCGGGGAGCTGTTTTTT.

The chain joins TRBV7-2 to TRBJ1-4, with D tentatively TRBD1 (5 bases). The CDR3 is 15 amino acids. The ends were cut back, 1 base at V and 7 bases at J, with 13 bases in the middle. Germline V CDR1 and CDR2: SGHTA, FQGNSA. As DNA, the CDR3 is TGTGCCAGCAGCTTAGAGTGGGGGTTCGGTGAAAAACTGTTTTTT. Translating it yields CASSLEWGFGEKLFF.

The chain joins TRBV30 to TRBJ2-7, with D possibly matching TRBD2 (5 bases). Germline V lookup: CDR1 GTSNPN, CDR2 SVGIG (reference sequence). Deletions cut 1 base from V and 4 bases from J, with 17 bases between. CDR3 length: 15 amino acids. CDR3 DNA: TGTGCCTGGAGTGCTGGACTCCCAGTGATTTACGAGCAGTACTTC. Translated: CAWSAGLPVIYEQYF.

The genes are TRBV24-1 and TRBJ2-3, with a weak D call TRBD2 (6 bases). Per germline, CDR1 KGHDR and CDR2 SFDVKD. V lost 2 bases and J lost 2, with 16 bases in between. This CDR3 contains 17 residues. CDR3 nucleotides: TGTGCCACCAGTGATTCATCCCTAGCGCGAGTCACAGATACGCAGTATTTT. This translates into CATSDSSLARVTDTQYF.

The V and J genes are TRBV20-1 and TRBJ2-3, with 7 nucleotides matching TRBD2. V trimming: 6 bases; J trimming: 3 bases; junction bases outside the gene matches: 9. The V gene's germline CDR1 is DFQATT and CDR2 SNEGSKA (reference sequence). The CDR3 consists of 14 residues. The CDR3 bases are TGCAGTGCCAAGACTAGCCCGGGAACAGATACGCAGTATTTT. As protein: CSAKTSPGTDTQYF.

The CDR3 reads CASSSEGTGYYEQYF. CDR3 coding DNA: TGTGCCAGCAGCTCGGAGGGGACAGGTTACTACGAGCAGTACTTC. The chain has TRBV7-9 and TRBJ2-7; 8 bases are shared with TRBD1. The CDR3 spans 15 residues. V lost 4 bases to trimming and J lost 3 bases; unmatched junction nucleotides: 8. Germline lookup yields CDR1 SEHNR and CDR2 FQNEAQ (reference sequence).

The chain carries TRBV19 and TRBJ1-6; TRBD1 matches at 7 bases. Germline assignment: CDR1 LNHDA and CDR2 SQIVND (reference sequence). There are 14 residues in the CDR3. V gave up 4 bases and J gave up 7 bases; unmatched junction bases: 4. CDR3: CASSTSGQNSPLHF. CDR3 nucleotide sequence: TGTGCCAGTAGTACCTCGGGACAGAATTCACCCCTCCACTTT.

This clonotype was picked up a small number of times. The V and J genes are TRBV15 and TRBJ1-2, with D possibly matching TRBD1 (5 bases). The V end was cut by 4 bases, the J end by 0 bases, with 12 bases between. The CDR3 runs 15 residues. Germline values: CDR1 LNHNV, CDR2 YYDKDF (reference sequence). In DNA form, the CDR3 reads TGTGCCACCAGCACTCGGGACGGAACTAACTATGGCTACACCTTC. This encodes CATSTRDGTNYGYTF.

This clonotype was detected a few times. CDR3 sequence (DNA): TGCAGCGTTGCAAGCGGCGCTTACTACAATGAGCAGTTCTTC. Its translation: CSVASGAYYNEQFF. The chain uses TRBV29-1 and TRBJ2-1; D perhaps matches TRBD2 (5 bases). Germline V gives CDR1 SQVTM, CDR2 ANQGSEA. V was shortened by 4 bases and J by 3 bases, with 13 bases between the two germline ends. CDR3 length: 14 amino acids.

This clonotype was counted a few times. This chain connects TRBV7-2 to TRBJ1-5; no definite D call. V lost 1 base and J lost 7, with 11 bases in between. This CDR3 comprises 14 residues. CDR1 SGHTA and CDR2 FQGNSA come from the germline V gene. Here the CDR3 reads CASSLDNSRQPQHF. CDR3 nucleotides: TGTGCCAGCAGCTTAGATAATTCCAGGCAGCCCCAGCATTTT.

The rearrangement uses TRBV6-2 or TRBV6-3 and TRBJ2-3; D call uncertain. Deletions cut 6 bases from V and 9 bases from J, with 16 bases between. CDR1 is MNHEY and CDR2 is SVGEGT in the germline V gene. The CDR3 spans 13 residues. CDR3 loop: CASSTTLTPTQYF. In DNA, the CDR3 is TGTGCCAGCAGCACTACACTAACTCCGACGCAGTATTTT.

This clonotype turned up a few times. The rearrangement links TRBV7-9 to TRBJ1-3; D is ambiguous. This CDR3 comprises 13 residues. Germline values: CDR1 SEHNR, CDR2 FQNEAQ (reference sequence). With 5 bases removed from V and 4 bases from J, the gap between germline ends came to 9 bases. This CDR3 reads CASSRDTGNTIYF. CDR3 nucleotides: TGTGCCAGCAGCCGAGACACAGGAAACACCATATATTTT.

The V and J genes are TRBV7-8 and TRBJ2-3; the D gene could be TRBD1 or TRBD2 (5 bases each). The germline V gene encodes CDR1 SGHVS and CDR2 FQNEAQ. The CDR3 spans 17 residues. V dropped 4 bases and J dropped 0 bases, with 17 bases sitting between them. This CDR3 reads CASSSDRKGPSTDTQYF. CDR3 nucleotide sequence: TGTGCCAGCAGCTCGGACCGAAAGGGACCTAGCACAGATACGCAGTATTTT. Combining the CDR3 with reference TRBV7-8 and TRBJ2-3 gives the whole variable domain GAGVSQSPRYKVAKRGQDVALRCDPISGHVSLFWYQQALGQGPEFLTYFQNEAQLDKSGLPSDRFFAERPEGSVSTLKIQRTQQEDSAVYLCASSSDRKGPSTDTQYFGPGTRLTVL.

This chain links TRBV30 with TRBJ2-1; 12 bases match TRBD2. V gave up 0 bases and J gave up 6 bases; unmatched junction bases: 3. CDR1 GTSNPN and CDR2 SVGIG come from the germline V gene (reference sequence). This CDR3 is 15 amino acids long. The CDR3 nucleotides are TGTGCCTGGAGTGTACTAGCGGGAGGATCCAATGAGCAGTTCTTC. This translates into CAWSVLAGGSNEQFF. Full variable domain (remainder filled in from reference TRBV30 and TRBJ2-1): SQTIHQWPATLVQPVGSPLSLECTVEGTSNPNLYWYRQAAGRGLQLLFYSVGIGQISSEVPQNLSASRPQDRQFILSSKKLLLSDSGFYLCAWSVLAGGSNEQFFGPGTRLTVL.

This clonotype was seen more than once but under ten times. The gene calls are TRBV5-1 and TRBJ2-7; D not resolved. The V and J ends lost 2 bases and 1 base respectively, with 7 bases between them. The CDR3 is 13 amino acids. Germline CDR1 SGHRS, CDR2 YFSETQ. CDR3 nucleotide sequence: TGCGCCAGCAGCTTTATGGGGTCCTACGAGCAGTACTTC. Protein sequence: CASSFMGSYEQYF.

The V call is TRBV9, the J call TRBJ2-7; TRBD1 matches at 11 bases. Germline CDR1 and CDR2: SGDLS and YYNGEE. V shed 0 bases and J 3 bases; nucleotides not matched to a gene: 2. The CDR3 consists of 15 residues. The CDR3: CASSVGGTGGYEQYF. The CDR3 DNA is TGTGCCAGCAGCGTAGGTGGGACAGGGGGCTACGAGCAGTACTTC. The whole variable domain, filled in from reference TRBV9 and TRBJ2-7, reads DSGVTQTPKHLITATGQRVTLRCSPRSGDLSVYWYQQSLDQGLQFLIQYYNGEERAKGNILERFSAQQFPDLHSELNLSSLELGDSALYFCASSVGGTGGYEQYFGPGTRLTVT.

The sample holds many counts of this clonotype. The junction shows a germline mismatch at one end, possibly a read error. This chain uses TRBV5-1 with TRBJ1-2; D is uncertain. There are 12 residues in the CDR3. The V gene's germline CDR1 is SGHRS and CDR2 YFSETQ. CDR3 loop: CASSTGNYGYTF. In nucleotides, the CDR3 is TGTGCCAGCAGCACCGGCAACTATGGCTACACCTTC.

A single count supports this clonotype. The rearrangement uses TRBV11-2 and TRBJ2-1; weak D call: TRBD1 (6 bases). This CDR3 comprises 16 residues. V was clipped by 5 bases and J by 0 bases, with 14 bases between them. Germline assignment: CDR1 SGHAT and CDR2 FQNNGV. The chain's CDR3 is CASSRLGRGSYNEQFF. Here the CDR3 DNA reads TGTGCCAGCAGCCGTCTCGGCAGGGGCTCCTACAATGAGCAGTTCTTC.

This clonotype was observed a handful of times. V usage is TRBV20-1 and J usage is TRBJ2-7, with TRBD2 as a possible D gene (7 bases). The CDR3 is 17 amino acids. The V gene lost 3 bases and the J gene lost 4 bases, with 25 bases spanning the gap. The germline CDR1 and CDR2 sequences are DFQATT and SNEGSKA (reference sequence). The CDR3: CSARDHSGAGDVYEQYF. The CDR3 coding sequence is TGCAGTGCTAGGGACCACTCAGGGGCGGGAGACGTATACGAGCAGTACTTC.